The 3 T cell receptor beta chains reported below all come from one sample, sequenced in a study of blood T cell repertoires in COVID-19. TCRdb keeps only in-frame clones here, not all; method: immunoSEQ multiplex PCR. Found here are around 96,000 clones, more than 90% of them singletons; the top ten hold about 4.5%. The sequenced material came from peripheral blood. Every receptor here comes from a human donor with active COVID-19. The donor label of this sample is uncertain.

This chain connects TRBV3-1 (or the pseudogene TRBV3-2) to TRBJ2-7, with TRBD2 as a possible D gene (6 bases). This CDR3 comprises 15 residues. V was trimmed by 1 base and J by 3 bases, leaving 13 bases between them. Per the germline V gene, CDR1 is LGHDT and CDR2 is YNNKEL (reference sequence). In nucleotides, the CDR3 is TGTGCCAGCAGCCAAGCAGGAGGGAACAGCTACGAGCAGTACTTC. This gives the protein CASSQAGGNSYEQYF.

In nucleotides, the CDR3 is TGTGCCAGCGGGAGTGGGTCACCCACCACAGATACGCAGTATTTT. It codes for CASGSGSPTTDTQYF. The chain combines TRBV5-4 with TRBJ2-3, with a weak D call TRBD2 (5 bases). Germline V gives CDR1 SGHNT, CDR2 YYREEE (reference sequence). Trimming stripped 7 bases from V and 2 bases from J, with 17 bases between. This CDR3 spans 15 amino acids.

Here the CDR3 reads CASSMTQGTSGIQYF. The CDR3 region has the DNA TGTGCCAGTAGTATGACACAGGGGACTAGCGGTATCCAGTACTTC. The rearrangement uses TRBV19 and TRBJ2-5, with 11 bases that match TRBD2. The CDR3 has 15 residues. Germline V gene data show CDR1 as LNHDA and CDR2 as SQIVND (reference sequence). With 3 bases clipped from V and 10 bases from J, the junction kept 10 bases outside the gene matches.